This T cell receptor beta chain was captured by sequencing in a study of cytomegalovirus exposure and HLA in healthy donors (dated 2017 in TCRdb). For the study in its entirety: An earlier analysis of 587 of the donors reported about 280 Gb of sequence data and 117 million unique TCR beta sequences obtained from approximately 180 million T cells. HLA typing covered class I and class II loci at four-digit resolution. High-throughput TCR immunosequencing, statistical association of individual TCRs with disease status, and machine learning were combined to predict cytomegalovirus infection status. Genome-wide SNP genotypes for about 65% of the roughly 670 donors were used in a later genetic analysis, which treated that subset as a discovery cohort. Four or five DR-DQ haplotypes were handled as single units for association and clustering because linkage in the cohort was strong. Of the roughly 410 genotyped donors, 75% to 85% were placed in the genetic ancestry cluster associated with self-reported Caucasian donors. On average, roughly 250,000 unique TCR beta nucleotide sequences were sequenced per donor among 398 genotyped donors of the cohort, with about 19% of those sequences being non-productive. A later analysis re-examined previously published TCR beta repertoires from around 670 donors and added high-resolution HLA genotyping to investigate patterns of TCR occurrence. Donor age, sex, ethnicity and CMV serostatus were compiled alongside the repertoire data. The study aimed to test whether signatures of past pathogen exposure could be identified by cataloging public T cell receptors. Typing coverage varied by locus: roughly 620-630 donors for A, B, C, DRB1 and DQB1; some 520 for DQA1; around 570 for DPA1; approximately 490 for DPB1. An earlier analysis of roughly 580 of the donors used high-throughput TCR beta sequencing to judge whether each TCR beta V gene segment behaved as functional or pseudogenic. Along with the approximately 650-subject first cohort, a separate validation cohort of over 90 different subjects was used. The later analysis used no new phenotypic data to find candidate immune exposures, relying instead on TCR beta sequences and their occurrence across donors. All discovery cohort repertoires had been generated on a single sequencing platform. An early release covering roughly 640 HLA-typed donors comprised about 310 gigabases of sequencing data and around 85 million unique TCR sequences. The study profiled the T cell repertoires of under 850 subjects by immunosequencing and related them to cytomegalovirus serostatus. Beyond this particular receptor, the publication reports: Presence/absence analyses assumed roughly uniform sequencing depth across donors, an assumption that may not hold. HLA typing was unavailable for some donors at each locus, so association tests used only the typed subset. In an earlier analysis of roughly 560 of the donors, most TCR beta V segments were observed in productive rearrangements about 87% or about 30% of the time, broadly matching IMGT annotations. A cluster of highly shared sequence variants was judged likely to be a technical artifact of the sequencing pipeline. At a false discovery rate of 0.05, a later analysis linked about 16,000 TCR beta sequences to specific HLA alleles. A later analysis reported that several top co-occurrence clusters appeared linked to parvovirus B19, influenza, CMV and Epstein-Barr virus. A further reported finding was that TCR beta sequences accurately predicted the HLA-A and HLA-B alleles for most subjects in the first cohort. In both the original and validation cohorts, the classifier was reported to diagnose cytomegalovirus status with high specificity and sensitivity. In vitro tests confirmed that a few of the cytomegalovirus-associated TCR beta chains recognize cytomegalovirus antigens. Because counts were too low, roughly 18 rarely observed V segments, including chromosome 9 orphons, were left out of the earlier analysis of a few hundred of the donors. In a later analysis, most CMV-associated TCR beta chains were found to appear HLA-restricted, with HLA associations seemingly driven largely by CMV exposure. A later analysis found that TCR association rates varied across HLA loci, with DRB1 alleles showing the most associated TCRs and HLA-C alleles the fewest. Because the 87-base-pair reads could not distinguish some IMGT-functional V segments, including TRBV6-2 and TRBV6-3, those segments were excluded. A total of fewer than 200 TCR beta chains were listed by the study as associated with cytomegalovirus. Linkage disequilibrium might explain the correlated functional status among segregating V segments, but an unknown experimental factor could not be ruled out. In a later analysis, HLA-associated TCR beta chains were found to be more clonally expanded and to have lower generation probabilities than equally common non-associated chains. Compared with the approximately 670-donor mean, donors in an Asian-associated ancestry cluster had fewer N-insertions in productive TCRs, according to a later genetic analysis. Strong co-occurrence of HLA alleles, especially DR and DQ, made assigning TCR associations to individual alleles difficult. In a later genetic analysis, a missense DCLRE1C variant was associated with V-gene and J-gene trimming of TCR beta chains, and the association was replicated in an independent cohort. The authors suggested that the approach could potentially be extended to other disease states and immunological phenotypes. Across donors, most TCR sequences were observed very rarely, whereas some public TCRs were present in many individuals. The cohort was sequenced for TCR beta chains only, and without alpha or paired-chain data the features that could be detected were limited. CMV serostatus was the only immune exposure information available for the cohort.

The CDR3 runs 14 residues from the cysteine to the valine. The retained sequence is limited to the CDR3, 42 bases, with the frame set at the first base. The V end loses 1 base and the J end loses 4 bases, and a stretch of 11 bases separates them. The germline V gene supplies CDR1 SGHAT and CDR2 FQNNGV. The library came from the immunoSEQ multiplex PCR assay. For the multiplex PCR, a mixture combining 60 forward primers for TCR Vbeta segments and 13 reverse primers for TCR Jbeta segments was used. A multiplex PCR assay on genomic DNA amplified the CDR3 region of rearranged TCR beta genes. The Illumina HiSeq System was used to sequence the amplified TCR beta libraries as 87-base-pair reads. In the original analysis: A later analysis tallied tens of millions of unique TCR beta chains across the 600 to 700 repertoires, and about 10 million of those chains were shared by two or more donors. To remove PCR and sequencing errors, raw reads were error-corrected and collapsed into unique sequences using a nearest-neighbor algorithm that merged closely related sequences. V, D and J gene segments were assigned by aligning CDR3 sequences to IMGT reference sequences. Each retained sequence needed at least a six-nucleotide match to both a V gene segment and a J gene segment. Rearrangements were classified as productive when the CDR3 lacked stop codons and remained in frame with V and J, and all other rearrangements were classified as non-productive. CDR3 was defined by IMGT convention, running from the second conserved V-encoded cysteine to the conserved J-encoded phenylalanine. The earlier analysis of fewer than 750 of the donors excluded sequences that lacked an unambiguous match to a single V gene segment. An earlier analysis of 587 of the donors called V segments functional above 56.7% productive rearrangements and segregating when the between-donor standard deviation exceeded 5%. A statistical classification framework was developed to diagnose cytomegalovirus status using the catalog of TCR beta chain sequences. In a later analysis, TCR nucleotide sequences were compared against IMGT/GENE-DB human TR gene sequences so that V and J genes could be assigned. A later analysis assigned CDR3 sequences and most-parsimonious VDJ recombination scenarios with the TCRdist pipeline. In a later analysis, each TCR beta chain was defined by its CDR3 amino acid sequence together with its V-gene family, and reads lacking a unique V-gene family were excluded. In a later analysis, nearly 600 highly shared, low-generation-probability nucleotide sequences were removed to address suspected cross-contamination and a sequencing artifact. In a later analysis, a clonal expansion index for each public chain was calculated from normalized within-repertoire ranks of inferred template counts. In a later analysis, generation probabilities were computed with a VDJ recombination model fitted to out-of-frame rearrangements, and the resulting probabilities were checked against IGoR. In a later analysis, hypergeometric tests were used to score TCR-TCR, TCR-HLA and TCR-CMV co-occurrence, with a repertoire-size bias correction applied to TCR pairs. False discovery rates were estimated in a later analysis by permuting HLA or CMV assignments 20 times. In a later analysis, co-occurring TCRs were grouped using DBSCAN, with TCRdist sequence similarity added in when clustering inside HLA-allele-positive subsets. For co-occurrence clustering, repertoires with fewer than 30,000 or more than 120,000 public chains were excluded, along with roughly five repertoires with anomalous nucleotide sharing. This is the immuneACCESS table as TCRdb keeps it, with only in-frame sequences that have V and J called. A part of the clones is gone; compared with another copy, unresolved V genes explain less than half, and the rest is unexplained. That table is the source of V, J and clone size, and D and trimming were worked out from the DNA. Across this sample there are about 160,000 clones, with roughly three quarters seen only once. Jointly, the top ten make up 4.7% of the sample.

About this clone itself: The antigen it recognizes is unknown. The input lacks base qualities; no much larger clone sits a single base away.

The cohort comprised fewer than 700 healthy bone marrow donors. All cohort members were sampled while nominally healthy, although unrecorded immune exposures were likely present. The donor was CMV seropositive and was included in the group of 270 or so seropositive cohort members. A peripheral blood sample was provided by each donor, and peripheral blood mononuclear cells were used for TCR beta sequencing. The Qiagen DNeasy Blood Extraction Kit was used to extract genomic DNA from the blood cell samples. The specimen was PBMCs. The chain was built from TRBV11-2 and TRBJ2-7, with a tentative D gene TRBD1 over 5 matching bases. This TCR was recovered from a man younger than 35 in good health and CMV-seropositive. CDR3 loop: CASSLAGLIYEQYV. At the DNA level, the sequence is TGTGCCAGCAGCTTAGCAGGGTTGATTTACGAGCAGTACGTC.